The present entry profiles one T cell receptor (beta chain) with its context. Original processing methods: Amplifying reference gene primers gave estimates of nucleated cell counts. Only in-frame clones appear in the TCRdb table, and some are missing; sequencing was by immunoSEQ multiplex PCR. V and J calls and clone size are as listed in that table; D and trimming were resolved from the DNA. Here the sample spans fewer than 60,000 clones, more than 85% being singletons. The sample originates from a study of blood T cell repertoires in COVID-19. Overall study context: COVID-19 samples from acute and convalescent phases originated in the United States, Italy and Spain. Sources were T cells, B-cell-depleted T cells, or PBMCs; the material itself was cDNA or gDNA.

The germline gives CDR1 LNHDA, CDR2 SQIVND (reference sequence). The CDR3 covers 17 residues. The trim removed 4 bases at V and 2 bases at J, leaving 11 bases unmatched. Seattle patients were enrolled during active infection and followed longitudinally. The receptor was isolated from a man aged 55 to 69 with COVID-19, enrolled during active disease. The chain is built from TRBV19 and TRBJ1-5, with 7 bases lining up with TRBD1. Material for sequencing was peripheral blood. CDR3 residues: CASSKYLDRVGNQPQHF. The CDR3 nucleotides read TGTGCCAGTAGTAAATATCTTGACAGGGTGGGCAATCAGCCCCAGCATTTT. The whole variable domain, remainder taken from reference TRBV19 and TRBJ1-5, is DGGITQSPKYLFRKEGQNVTLSCEQNLNHDAMYWYRQDPGQGLRLIYYSQIVNDFQKGDIAEGYSVSREKKESFPLTVTSAQKNPTAFYLCASSKYLDRVGNQPQHFGDGTRLSIL.